A selection of T cell receptor beta chains follows, all from one sample in a study of T cell responses to AZD1222 COVID-19 vaccine. Assay: immunoSEQ multiplex PCR; the TCRdb copy retains only in-frame clones and omits some. The repertoire consists of 120,000 to 150,000 clones, with 75% to 95% occurring once and the leading ten covering around 3.5%. The starting material was peripheral blood, obtained on day 0 of AZD1222 vaccination. The origin of the receptors is an adult in good health. Each CDR3 is given with its conserved first and last residue. The D gene is left open where the match is weak. Clone size is given for some rows only: seen once, a few or many times, or a class if the clone is expanded.

V	D	size	J	DNA	CDR3
TRBV12-3/TRBV12-4	NA	NA	TRBJ1-1	TGTGCCAGCAGTCCCCTACAGCAGGGTATCGCTTTCTTT	CASSPLQQGIAFF
TRBV5-1	NA	NA	TRBJ1-1	TGCGCCAGCACCCAAGGTAGGGGTATGAACACTGAAGCTTTCTTT	CASTQGRGMNTEAFF
TRBV5-1	TRBD2	NA	TRBJ2-1	TGCGCCAGCAGCCCGAGGACTAGCGGGAATATCCTTGAGCAGTTCTTC	CASSPRTSGNILEQFF
TRBV19	TRBD1	NA	TRBJ1-2	TGTGCCAGCCAACCGGGACAGGGGGCTGGGTATGGCTACACCTTC	CASQPGQGAGYGYTF
TRBV19	TRBD2	NA	TRBJ2-5	TGTGCCAGTAGTCTGGGAGGGCAAGAGACCCAGTACTTC	CASSLGGQETQYF
TRBV2	TRBD2	NA	TRBJ2-5	TGTGCCAGCAGTGCCAGGACTAGCCAGACCCAGTACTTC	CASSARTSQTQYF
TRBV7-9	NA	NA	TRBJ2-7	TGTGCCAGCAGCTTAGCACGCGAGCAGTACTTC	CASSLAREQYF
TRBV5-6	TRBD1	once	TRBJ1-2	TGTGCCAGCAGCCCATTATACAGGGGGCCTGTCGTTTGGGACTATGGCTACACCTTC	CASSPLYRGPVVWDYGYTF
TRBV5-5	NA	NA	TRBJ2-7	TGTGCCAGCAGCCCACACGGAGGCGAGCAGTACTTC	CASSPHGGEQYF
TRBV19	TRBD1	NA	TRBJ1-2	TGTGCCAGTAGGAAAACGACCGGGACAGGGATCGCTGGCTACACCTTC	CASRKTTGTGIAGYTF
TRBV2	NA	NA	TRBJ2-3	TGTGCCAGCAGAAGGGACCTTTCCACAGATACGCAGTATTTT	CASRRDLSTDTQYF
TRBV18	NA	NA	TRBJ1-2	TGTGCCAGCTCACCCGCACAGGAAAACTATGGCTACACCTTC	CASSPAQENYGYTF
TRBV4-3	NA	NA	TRBJ2-7	TGCGCCAGCAGCCTCCGACTCCAACCCCCTGTCGAGCAGTACTTC	CASSLRLQPPVEQYF
TRBV19	TRBD2	NA	TRBJ2-2	TGTGCCAGTAGTTCCGGACTAGCGGGAAACACCGGGGAGCTGTTTTTT	CASSSGLAGNTGELFF
TRBV18	NA	NA	TRBJ2-3	TGTGCCAGCTCACCGGGCCCAACCACAGATACGCAGTATTTT	CASSPGPTTDTQYF
TRBV5-8	TRBD1	NA	TRBJ1-1	TGTGCCAGCAGCTTGTGGGGACAGGGTAACACTGAAGCTTTCTTT	CASSLWGQGNTEAFF
TRBV6-5	TRBD2	NA	TRBJ2-2	TGTGCCAGCGGACTAGCGGATAACACCGGGGAGCTGTTTTTT	CASGLADNTGELFF
TRBV5-1	TRBD2	NA	TRBJ2-7	TGCGCCAGCAGCTTGGCGAGCGGGACCACCTACGAGCAGTACTTC	CASSLASGTTYEQYF
TRBV5-1	TRBD1	NA	TRBJ1-2	TGCGCCAGCAGCTCGGGACAGGGTGGTGGCTACACCTTC	CASSSGQGGGYTF
TRBV9	TRBD1	once	TRBJ1-2	TGTGCCAGCAGCGTAGAACAGACAGGGGGATATTATGGCTACACCTTC	CASSVEQTGGYYGYTF
TRBV7-6	TRBD2	NA	TRBJ2-7	TGTGCCAGCAGCTTAGGTGATAGCGGGAGCTACGAGCAGTACTTC	CASSLGDSGSYEQYF
TRBV5-1	NA	NA	TRBJ2-7	TGCGCCAGCAGCTTGGATCCGGGGTCCGACTACGAGCAGTACTTC	CASSLDPGSDYEQYF
TRBV27	NA	NA	TRBJ2-5	TGTGCCAGCAGGCCTAGGATTCAAGAGACCCAGTACTTC	CASRPRIQETQYF
TRBV11-2	TRBD1	NA	TRBJ2-7	TGTGCCAGCAGCACATGGACAGGGTCCTACGAGCAGTACTTC	CASSTWTGSYEQYF
TRBV30	NA	NA	TRBJ1-1	TGTGCCTGGAGTGTGCGGTTCCCTGAAGCTTTCTTT	CAWSVRFPEAFF
TRBV23-1	NA	NA	TRBJ2-6	TGCGCCAGCAGTCAATCGCGGTCCGTAATCCTGAAGGCCAACGTCCTGACTTTC	CASSQSRSVILKANVLTF
TRBV12-3/TRBV12-4	TRBD1	NA	TRBJ1-2	TGTGCCAGCAGTTTTTCAGGGGGCTATGGCTACACCTTC	CASSFSGGYGYTF
TRBV19	TRBD2	NA	TRBJ2-1	TGTGCCAGTAGCGTAGCTAGCGGGGTCCAGAATGAGCAGTTCTTC	CASSVASGVQNEQFF
TRBV5-4	TRBD1	NA	TRBJ2-1	TGTGCCAGCAGCCCGGGACAGGTCTACAATGAGCAGTTCTTC	CASSPGQVYNEQFF
TRBV9	NA	NA	TRBJ2-3	TGTGCCAGCAGCGTAGGGAACGGAGGGACAGATACGCAGTATTTT	CASSVGNGGTDTQYF
TRBV19	NA	once	TRBJ2-2	TGTGCCAGTACGAACACCGGGGAGCTGTTTTTT	CASTNTGELFF